These 8 T cell receptor beta chains were all obtained from the same sample, sequenced in a study of CD8 T cells in Susac syndrome. When the RNA was reverse transcribed, random hexamers were used with an input of roughly 0.45 to 1 ug. One entry per CDR3 protein results from TCRdb running MiXCR on the immunoSEQ multiplex PCR reads. The top ten hold 0.08% to 0.11% of the sample, which has about 200,000 distinct CDR3 sequences, about 95% seen once. The sample taken for sequencing was CD4+ T cells from PBMCs. These receptors were collected from a human donor in good health.

In its sample, this clonotype was seen once. This sequence joins TRBV9 and TRBJ1-2, with TRBD1 matching 11 bases. Germline CDR1 reads SGDLS; CDR2 reads YYNGEE. The CDR3 sequence is 14 residues long. After removal of 2 bases from V and 9 bases from J, the junction contained 6 bases not matched to a gene. CDR3 amino acids: CASSVTGTGGSYTF. The CDR3, as DNA: TGTGCCAGCAGCGTCACCGGGACAGGGGGGAGCTACACCTTC.

This chain joins TRBV27 and TRBJ2-5; D is ambiguous. In germline, CDR1 is MNHEY, CDR2 SMNVEV (reference sequence). V was trimmed by 8 bases and J by 5 bases, leaving 6 bases between them. The CDR3 has 10 residues. The CDR3 loop reads CASGLETQYF. The CDR3 DNA sequence: TGTGCCAGCGGGTTGGAGACCCAGTACTTC.

The chain joins TRBV29-1 to TRBJ2-3; D not resolved. V was shortened by 5 bases and J by 4 bases, with 13 bases between the two germline ends. Germline CDR1 reads SQVTM; CDR2 reads ANQGSEA. CDR3 length equals 13 residues. CDR3 sequence reads: CSVSSVLADTQYF. The DNA of the CDR3 is TGCAGCGTTAGTTCAGTTCTCGCAGATACGCAGTATTTT.

The J gene is TRBJ2-1, the V gene TRBV5-4; no definite D call. The CDR3 covers 16 residues. Per germline, CDR1 SGHNT and CDR2 YYREEE (reference sequence). Trimming shortened V by 3 bases and J by 5 bases, and 18 bases separated the two germline ends. The CDR3 spells CASSSPGPQMDNEQFF. The CDR3 DNA reads TGTGCCAGCAGCTCCCCGGGCCCCCAAATGGACAATGAGCAGTTCTTC.

The chain recombines TRBV4-1 with TRBJ2-3; D uncertain. Germline V lookup: CDR1 MGHRA, CDR2 YSYEKL. V was shortened by 2 bases and J by 6 bases, with 9 bases between the two germline ends. The CDR3 covers 13 residues. The CDR3 DNA reads TGCGCCAGCAGCCAACCCAACGGGGATACGCAGTATTTT. Translation: CASSQPNGDTQYF.

V is TRBV4-3 and J is TRBJ2-3; D is unresolved. This CDR3 comprises 15 residues. Germline CDR1 LGHNA, CDR2 YSLEER. Trimming left V 1 base short and J 1 base short, with 9 bases between. The CDR3 sequence is CASSQALWGTDTQYF. The DNA for the CDR3 is TGCGCCAGCAGCCAAGCTCTCTGGGGCACAGATACGCAGTATTTT.

The rearrangement joins TRBV27 to TRBJ2-7; D unresolved. The germline V gene encodes CDR1 MNHEY and CDR2 SMNVEV (reference sequence). The CDR3 consists of 14 residues. With 2 bases removed from V and 2 bases from J, the gap between germline ends came to 10 bases. The CDR3 coding sequence is TGTGCCAGCAGTTTACGCCCGAGAGCCTACGAGCAGTACTTC. It encodes CASSLRPRAYEQYF.

The genes are TRBV5-1 and TRBJ1-5; D uncertain. V lost 0 bases and J 7 bases, leaving 11 bases between the germline ends. The CDR3 runs 14 residues. Germline V lookup: CDR1 SGHRS, CDR2 YFSETQ. CDR3 protein: CASSLDSNAQPQHF. The CDR3 region has the DNA TGCGCCAGCAGCTTGGATTCCAATGCCCAGCCCCAGCATTTT.